Listed here are 22 T cell receptor beta chains from one sample, sequenced in a study of long-term antiretroviral therapy in people with HIV. Assay version v3.0 of immunoSEQ was used, and it was run at survey level. This table comes from immunoSEQ multiplex PCR, and its TCRdb copy is limited to in-frame clones, with some not included. The sample has fewer than 45,000 clones, more than 80% seen once. The source was unsorted PBMCs, collected 3.4 years after starting antiretroviral therapy. The receptor source for this set is a man in his thirties or forties with HIV.

The rearrangement uses TRBV27 and TRBJ2-3, with 9 bases fitting TRBD2. The germline gives CDR1 MNHEY, CDR2 SMNVEV (reference sequence). This CDR3 has 17 residues. After removal of 3 bases from V and 4 bases from J, the junction contained 11 bases not matched to a gene. The CDR3 sequence: CASSFLAGSPSPDTQYF. In nucleotides, the CDR3 is TGTGCCAGCAGTTTCCTAGCGGGATCCCCCTCCCCAGATACGCAGTATTTT.

The chain recombines TRBV2 with TRBJ2-1; tentatively, D is TRBD1 (7 bases). Trimming took off 7 bases at V and 3 bases at J, with 13 bases between the two ends. Germline values: CDR1 SNHLY, CDR2 FYNNEI. The CDR3 runs to 14 residues. The CDR3 protein is CASTQGGGYNEQFF. The CDR3 bases are TGTGCCAGCACTCAGGGGGGTGGCTACAATGAGCAGTTCTTC.

The genes are TRBV9 and TRBJ2-7; weak D call: TRBD2 (5 bases). The CDR3 sequence is 14 residues long. Trimming took off 0 bases at V and 3 bases at J, with 10 bases between the two ends. The germline CDR1 and CDR2 sequences are SGDLS and YYNGEE. CDR3 region: CASSVAHGDYEQYF. CDR3 DNA: TGTGCCAGCAGCGTAGCCCACGGGGACTACGAGCAGTACTTC.

This clone was observed a few times. The CDR3 protein is CASRGDNFPSYEQYF. The CDR3 DNA is TGTGCCAGCAGGGGGGACAATTTTCCCTCCTACGAGCAGTACTTC. The V and J genes are TRBV7-9 and TRBJ2-7, with a possible D match to TRBD1 (6 bases). Germline V gives CDR1 SEHNR, CDR2 FQNEAQ (reference sequence). This CDR3 contains 15 residues. Trimming took 6 bases from V and 0 from J, leaving 15 bases between them.

The gene calls are TRBV28 and TRBJ2-7; D unclear. In germline, CDR1 is MDHEN, CDR2 SYDVKM. The CDR3 loop spans 13 amino acids. Deletions cut 6 bases from V and 2 bases from J, with 11 bases between. CDR3 loop: CASSRRSPYEQYF. In nucleotides, the CDR3 is TGTGCCAGCAGCCGCCGCTCCCCCTACGAGCAGTACTTC.

The CDR3 region is CASSLGDRVGYTF. Here the CDR3 DNA reads TGTGCCAGCAGCTTGGGGGACAGGGTCGGCTACACCTTC. This sequence joins TRBV5-6 and TRBJ1-2; 9 bases are shared with TRBD1. There are 13 residues in the CDR3. V shed 0 bases and J 8 bases; nucleotides not matched to a gene: 2. CDR1 and CDR2 (germline): SGHDT, YYEEEE.

The chain uses TRBV27 and TRBJ2-1, with 7 nucleotides matching TRBD1. The CDR3 spans 14 residues. In germline, CDR1 is MNHEY, CDR2 SMNVEV (reference sequence). V gave up 5 bases and J gave up 3 bases; unmatched junction bases: 4. The CDR3 here is CASSRTGNYNEQFF. CDR3 coding DNA: TGTGCCAGCAGTCGGACAGGTAACTACAATGAGCAGTTCTTC.

This clone occurred once. At one end, the junction sequence differs from germline, possibly due to a read error. The CDR3 loop is CASSLKGTRVHF. CDR3 nucleotides: TGTGCCAGCAGTTTAAAAGGGACTAGAGTCCATTTT. The chain is built from TRBV28 and TRBJ2-3, with 8 nucleotides matching TRBD2. Germline assignment: CDR1 MDHEN and CDR2 SYDVKM. This CDR3 has 12 amino acids.

This clone was seen just once. The chain employs TRBV7-9 and TRBJ1-1, with D perhaps TRBD1 (6 bases). The CDR3 runs 13 residues. The V end lost 5 bases, the J end lost 1 base, and 8 bases lay between the germline ends. Germline lookup yields CDR1 SEHNR and CDR2 FQNEAQ (reference sequence). The CDR3, as DNA: TGTGCCAGCAGCCGGACAGAGAACACTGAAGCTTTCTTT. Its protein is CASSRTENTEAFF. The variable domain in full, completed from reference TRBV7-9 and TRBJ1-1, reads DTGVSQNPRHKITKRGQNVTFRCDPISEHNRLYWYRQTLGQGPEFLTYFQNEAQLEKSRLLSDRFSAERPKGSFSTLEIQRTEQGDSAMYLCASSRTENTEAFFGQGTRLTVV.

This chain uses TRBV6-5 with TRBJ1-2, with TRBD1 matching over 8 bases. There are 16 residues in the CDR3. The V gene's germline CDR1 is MNHEY and CDR2 SVGAGI. Germline trimming cut 4 bases from V and 5 bases from J; bases unmatched to any gene: 12. In DNA, the CDR3 is TGTGCCAGCAGTTCTCCCGGACAGGGAAGACGATATGGCTACACCTTC. Its translation is CASSSPGQGRRYGYTF.

This sequence joins TRBV28 and TRBJ2-7, with TRBD2 matching over 10 bases. The CDR3 length is 15 residues. CDR1 MDHEN and CDR2 SYDVKM come from the germline V gene. Trimming at V came to 2 bases and at J to 2 bases, leaving 3 bases not matched to a gene. The CDR3 DNA reads TGTGCCAGCAGTTTAACTAGCGGGACCGCCTACGAGCAGTACTTC. Its protein is CASSLTSGTAYEQYF.

V is TRBV29-1 and J is TRBJ2-1; perhaps TRBD1 as D (6 bases). The CDR3 sequence is 16 residues long. Germline CDR1 is SQVTM and CDR2 is ANQGSEA. The ends were cut back, 2 bases at V and 2 bases at J, with 16 bases in the middle. The CDR3 DNA reads as TGCAGCGTTGAAAACCCAGACAGGAGTACCTACAATGAGCAGTTCTTC. Encoded protein: CSVENPDRSTYNEQFF.

CDR3 sequence (DNA): TGTGCCAGTAGTTTCCTGTCGGGGGAGCCGGATAGCACAGATACGCAGTATTTT. Translation gives CASSFLSGEPDSTDTQYF. V usage is TRBV19 and J usage is TRBJ2-3; tentative D call: TRBD2 (6 bases). The CDR3 spans 18 residues. Trimming removed 5 bases from V and 0 bases from J, with 21 bases in between. CDR1 is LNHDA and CDR2 is SQIVND in the germline V gene (reference sequence).

This chain links TRBV5-4 with TRBJ2-7; 11 bases are shared with TRBD1. V lost 0 bases to trimming and J lost 7 bases; unmatched junction nucleotides: 18. Germline CDR1 and CDR2: SGHNT and YYREEE (reference sequence). The CDR3 totals 19 residues. The CDR3 reads CASSLVFPGIGQGAGEQYF. The CDR3 nucleotides read TGTGCCAGCAGCTTGGTCTTTCCCGGTATCGGACAGGGGGCGGGTGAGCAGTACTTC.

The genes are TRBV10-3 and TRBJ1-1; D is undetermined. The germline CDR1 and CDR2 sequences are ENHRY and SYGVKD. There are 13 residues in the CDR3. V lost 3 bases and J lost 2, with 7 bases in between. The CDR3 here is CAISDQVNTEAFF. The CDR3 nucleotides are TGTGCCATCAGTGACCAGGTCAACACTGAAGCTTTCTTT.

The chain couples TRBV6-6 to TRBJ1-5; a weak D match, TRBD1 (6 bases). V lost 4 bases to trimming and J lost 4 bases, with 17 bases between them. This CDR3 has 16 amino acids. Per germline, CDR1 MNHNY and CDR2 SVGAGI (reference sequence). The CDR3 DNA reads TGTGCCAGCAGTTTACAAACAGGGAGAAGGAATCAGCCCCAGCATTTT. Encoded protein: CASSLQTGRRNQPQHF.

This clone was found a few times. The chain recombines TRBV7-2 with TRBJ2-7, with no clear D. The CDR3 is made up of 15 amino acids. The V gene's germline CDR1 is SGHTA and CDR2 FQGNSA. Trimming left V 2 bases short and J 2 bases short, with 13 bases between. CDR3 loop: CASSLNPGLTYEQYF. CDR3 nucleotide sequence: TGTGCCAGCAGCTTAAACCCCGGCCTCACCTACGAGCAGTACTTC.

CDR3 DNA: TGCGCCAGCAGCTTGTCGGACACTGAAGCTTTCTTT. Amino acid sequence: CASSLSDTEAFF. V gene TRBV5-1 combines with J gene TRBJ1-1; D not certain. The CDR3 consists of 12 residues. V was pared by 1 base and J by 3 bases, with 4 bases between. CDR1 and CDR2 from the germline V gene are SGHRS and YFSETQ.

The CDR3 region has the DNA TGTGCCAGCAGCGATGATTACAATGAGCAGTTCTTC. It yields the protein CASSDDYNEQFF. The chain joins TRBV5-4 to TRBJ2-1; D gene uncertain. CDR1 is SGHNT, CDR2 YYREEE, per germline (reference sequence). V was cut by 4 bases and J by 4 bases, with 6 bases left in between. The CDR3 runs 12 residues. The whole variable domain, remainder taken from reference TRBV5-4 and TRBJ2-1, is ETGVTQSPTHLIKTRGQQVTLRCSSQSGHNTVSWYQQALGQGPQFIFQYYREEENGRGNFPPRFSGLQFPNYSSELNVNALELDDSALYLCASSDDYNEQFFGPGTRLTVL.

The chain recombines TRBV27 with TRBJ2-1, with D possibly being TRBD2 (5 bases). Germline V gene data show CDR1 as MNHEY and CDR2 as SMNVEV (reference sequence). CDR3 length: 15 residues. With 10 bases removed from V and 0 bases from J, the gap between germline ends came to 16 bases. Written as DNA, the CDR3 is TGTGCCACCCGGGGTGGCTCCAGCTCCTACAATGAGCAGTTCTTC. It codes for CATRGGSSSYNEQFF.

The chain couples TRBV9 to TRBJ2-7; TRBD2 might be the D (5 bases). Trimming removed 4 bases from V and 3 bases from J, with 14 bases in between. The CDR3 sequence is 14 residues long. Looked up from germline, CDR1 is SGDLS and CDR2 is YYNGEE. The CDR3 loop is CASSPQTNGYEQYF. The CDR3, as DNA: TGTGCCAGCAGCCCTCAGACTAACGGCTACGAGCAGTACTTC.

V gene TRBV5-5 combines with J gene TRBJ2-7; 9 positions match TRBD1. V gave up 1 base and J gave up 1 base; unmatched junction bases: 6. Germline CDR1 reads SGHKS; CDR2 reads YYEKEE (reference sequence). The CDR3 has 16 amino acids. Written as DNA, the CDR3 is TGTGCCAGCAGCTTGACAGGGGGCGTCCCTTCCTACGAGCAGTACTTC. The encoded protein is CASSLTGGVPSYEQYF.